The table lists the clone carrying this TCR beta chain with many counts. Its cognate antigen is unknown. There are 14 residues in the CDR3. Germline CDR1 is SNHLY and CDR2 is FYNNEI. Trimming pared 8 bases from V and 1 base from J, leaving 11 bases between. RNA transcripts served as the template for amplifying TCR beta CDR3 regions. RT-PCR in the first round (using the HTBI primer set) targeted the TCR CDR3. TCRdb processed the multiplex PCR reads anew with MiXCR; each CDR3 protein has one entry. This sample has 700,000 to 850,000 distinct CDR3 sequences, with around a third found just once. The data were taken from a study of T cells in Graves' hyperthyroidism and ophthalmopathy. Study background: Upon initial diagnosis and before any treatment, peripheral blood was collected. Whole-study findings and limits: Prediction of ophthalmopathy progression came a median around 6.5 months pre-onset. Among clonotypes expanded in thyroid above 0.001, most were also found in blood.

Graves' hyperthyroidism without ophthalmopathy progression within 18 months was termed stable. The material sequenced was blood. The sequence was collected from a woman between 40 and 50 years old with Graves' hyperthyroidism. This chain joins TRBV2 and TRBJ2-2; TRBD1 might be the D (5 bases). The CDR3 DNA is TGTGCCAGCTTAGAGACAGAGAACACCGGGGAGCTGTTTTTT. Amino acids: CASLETENTGELFF.